The 18 T cell receptor beta chains reported below all come from one sample, sequenced in a study of Tregs in tolerant kidney transplant recipients. The repertoire was sequenced with immunoSEQ multiplex PCR; TCRdb's copy has only in-frame clones and lacks some. The sample carries some 68,000 clones, roughly 84% recorded once. Sequencing used CD4+ T cells from blood. These TCRs come from a human donor in good health.

The gene calls are TRBV28 and TRBJ1-2, with D perhaps matching TRBD1 (5 bases). Germline values: CDR1 MDHEN, CDR2 SYDVKM. The CDR3 extends over 14 amino acids. Trimming stripped 5 bases from V and 3 bases from J, with 13 bases between. Written as DNA, the CDR3 is TGTGCCAGCAGTCCAGGGTTGCCGTACTATGGCTACACCTTC. Its translation: CASSPGLPYYGYTF.

The chain employs TRBV18 and TRBJ2-7; D unresolved. The germline V gene has CDR1 KGHSH and CDR2 LQKENI. The CDR3 extends over 15 amino acids. The V end was cut by 5 bases, the J end by 1 base, with 15 bases between. The CDR3 nucleotides are TGTGCCAGCTCAGGAAAGGTGACTTCTTCCTACGAGCAGTACTTC. This sequence encodes CASSGKVTSSYEQYF.

V usage is TRBV7-3 and J usage is TRBJ2-3, with a possible D match to TRBD2 (5 bases). Trimming took off 2 bases at V and 2 bases at J, with 20 bases between the two ends. The CDR3 totals 18 residues. Germline CDR1 and CDR2: SGHTA and FQGTGA. The CDR3 DNA sequence: TGTGCCAGCAGCTTATGGCCCCCCGGAGGATCCTTCACAGATACGCAGTATTTT. Translation gives CASSLWPPGGSFTDTQYF.

This chain connects TRBV29-1 to TRBJ1-4; D gene uncertain. Germline CDR1 SQVTM, CDR2 ANQGSEA. The CDR3 loop spans 13 amino acids. The V end was cut by 7 bases, the J end by 0 bases, with 9 bases between. The CDR3 nucleotides are TGCAGCGGTAGGGATGCAACTAATGAAAAACTGTTTTTT. This translates into CSGRDATNEKLFF. Based on the CDR3 plus reference TRBV29-1 and TRBJ1-4, the full variable domain is SAVISQKPSRDICQRGTSLTIQCQVDSQVTMMFWYRQQPGQSLTLIATANQGSEATYESGFVIDKFPISRPNLTFSTLTVSNMSPEDSSIYLCSGRDATNEKLFFGSGTQLSVL.

The chain joins TRBV6-5 to TRBJ2-7; 11 bases match TRBD2. J lost 6 bases, V lost 4 bases, and 2 bases had no gene match. From germline, CDR1 is MNHEY and CDR2 SVGAGI. The CDR3 is made up of 13 amino acids. CDR3 coding DNA: TGTGCCAGCAGTTGGGGGACTAGCGGCGAGCAGTACTTC. Translated, it gives CASSWGTSGEQYF.

The CDR3 is CASSHGPTNEKLFF. The CDR3 nucleotides are TGTGCCAGCTCCCACGGCCCAACTAATGAAAAACTGTTTTTT. The rearrangement links TRBV18 to TRBJ1-4; D remains unclear. The CDR3 runs to 14 residues. Germline CDR1 KGHSH, CDR2 LQKENI. V lost 6 bases and J lost 0, with 8 bases in between.

The rearrangement uses TRBV7-9 and TRBJ2-5; possibly TRBD1 or TRBD2 for D (6 bases each). The germline CDR1 and CDR2 sequences are SEHNR and FQNEAQ (reference sequence). The length of the CDR3 is 16 residues. Trimming cost V 5 bases and J 3 bases, with 19 bases left between them. The CDR3 loop is CASSPTGGWLEETQYF. The CDR3 DNA is TGTGCCAGCAGCCCAACCGGGGGCTGGCTTGAAGAGACCCAGTACTTC. The whole variable domain, filled in from reference TRBV7-9 and TRBJ2-5, reads DTGVSQNPRHKITKRGQNVTFRCDPISEHNRLYWYRQTLGQGPEFLTYFQNEAQLEKSRLLSDRFSAERPKGSFSTLEIQRTEQGDSAMYLCASSPTGGWLEETQYFGPGTRLLVL.

J is TRBJ1-1 and V is TRBV5-4; D perhaps matches TRBD1 (6 bases). Germline V lookup: CDR1 SGHNT, CDR2 YYREEE (reference sequence). The CDR3 totals 14 residues. V was clipped by 1 base and J by 1 base, with 8 bases between them. CDR3 residues: CASSLTGPNTEAFF. CDR3 nucleotides: TGTGCCAGCAGCTTGACAGGGCCGAACACTGAAGCTTTCTTT.

The chain has TRBV19 and TRBJ1-4, with a tentative D call TRBD1 (6 bases). Per the germline V gene, CDR1 is LNHDA and CDR2 is SQIVND (reference sequence). Trimming removed 4 bases at V and 0 bases at J, with 12 bases between. There are 16 residues in the CDR3. CDR3 sequence: CASSTWTDPTNEKLFF. CDR3 DNA: TGTGCCAGTAGTACTTGGACAGATCCAACTAATGAAAAACTGTTTTTT. The variable domain in full, completed from reference TRBV19 and TRBJ1-4, reads DGGITQSPKYLFRKEGQNVTLSCEQNLNHDAMYWYRQDPGQGLRLIYYSQIVNDFQKGDIAEGYSVSREKKESFPLTVTSAQKNPTAFYLCASSTWTDPTNEKLFFGSGTQLSVL.

CDR3 amino acids: CASSHLRTGGPSMGGYTF. CDR3 DNA: TGCGCCAGCAGCCATTTAAGGACAGGGGGACCCTCTATGGGAGGCTACACCTTC. The chain recombines TRBV4-1 with TRBJ1-2, with 10 bases aligning to TRBD1. From germline, CDR1 is MGHRA and CDR2 YSYEKL. The length of the CDR3 is 18 residues. V was clipped by 3 bases and J by 8 bases; unmatched bases: 18.

The chain is built from TRBV6-5 and TRBJ2-1, with TRBD2 matching 9 bases. Germline-derived CDR1 and CDR2 are MNHEY and SVGAGI. The J segment lost 11 bases and the V segment lost 7 bases, leaving 9 bases of the junction unmatched. The CDR3 totals 13 residues. CDR3 nucleotide sequence: TGTGCCAGCAAGGTGGGCGGGAGGGGAAAGCAGTTCTTC. This translates into CASKVGGRGKQFF.

This clone came up a few times. This CDR3 is CASSLEGGHREQYF. CDR3 DNA: TGTGCCAGCAGCTTAGAAGGGGGGCATCGCGAGCAGTACTTC. The chain combines TRBV11-1 with TRBJ2-7; the D call may be TRBD1 or TRBD2 (6 bases each). There are 14 residues in the CDR3. Germline assignment: CDR1 SGHAT and CDR2 FQDESV (reference sequence). V lost 1 base and J lost 6, with 13 bases in between.

The rearrangement links TRBV5-5 to TRBJ2-7; 8 bases align to TRBD1. Germline CDR1 reads SGHKS; CDR2 reads YYEKEE (reference sequence). V lost 5 bases and J lost 7; bases outside the gene matches: 11. This CDR3 has 14 residues. The CDR3 coding sequence is TGTGCCAGCAGAAGGGGGCAGGGGGCTTGGGAGCAGTACTTC. Translated, it gives CASRRGQGAWEQYF.

This chain connects TRBV4-3 to TRBJ2-3; 15 bases align to TRBD2. The J segment lost 4 bases and the V segment lost 0 bases, leaving 8 bases of the junction unmatched. Germline-derived CDR1 and CDR2 are LGHNA and YSLEER. The CDR3 sequence is 19 residues long. CDR3 DNA: TGCGCCAGCAGCCAAGATGTGGGACTAGCGGGGGGTCGGTCAGATACGCAGTATTTT. Its protein product is CASSQDVGLAGGRSDTQYF.

This rearrangement joins TRBV7-2 to TRBJ1-3; D ambiguous. Germline V CDR1 and CDR2: SGHTA, FQGNSA. This CDR3 comprises 11 residues. Trimming left V 6 bases short and J 6 bases short, with 6 bases between. DNA of the CDR3: TGTGCCAGCAGTTTGGTAAACACCATATATTTT. Translated, it gives CASSLVNTIYF.

V gene TRBV9 combines with J gene TRBJ2-7; 7 nucleotides align to TRBD2. Trimming took 4 bases from V and 4 from J; bases not matched to a gene: 14. The CDR3 is 16 residues long. CDR1 is SGDLS, CDR2 YYNGEE, per germline. The CDR3 sequence: CASSRGVVASSYEQYF. In DNA, the CDR3 is TGTGCCAGCAGCCGGGGGGTAGTAGCTAGCAGTTACGAGCAGTACTTC.

The rearrangement uses TRBV11-2 and TRBJ2-2; D is undetermined. The ends were cut back, 2 bases at V and 7 bases at J, with 8 bases in the middle. This CDR3 comprises 13 residues. Germline-derived CDR1 and CDR2 are SGHAT and FQNNGV. CDR3 protein: CASSLSRNGELFF. DNA of the CDR3: TGTGCCAGCAGCTTAAGCCGGAACGGGGAGCTGTTTTTT.

This chain uses TRBV7-2 with TRBJ1-2, with D possibly being TRBD1 (6 bases). V lost 5 bases and J 4 bases, leaving 11 bases between the germline ends. The CDR3 is made up of 13 amino acids. Germline V CDR1 and CDR2: SGHTA, FQGNSA. The CDR3 protein is CASSPRTAYGYTF. The CDR3 bases are TGTGCCAGCAGCCCCCGGACAGCCTATGGCTACACCTTC.